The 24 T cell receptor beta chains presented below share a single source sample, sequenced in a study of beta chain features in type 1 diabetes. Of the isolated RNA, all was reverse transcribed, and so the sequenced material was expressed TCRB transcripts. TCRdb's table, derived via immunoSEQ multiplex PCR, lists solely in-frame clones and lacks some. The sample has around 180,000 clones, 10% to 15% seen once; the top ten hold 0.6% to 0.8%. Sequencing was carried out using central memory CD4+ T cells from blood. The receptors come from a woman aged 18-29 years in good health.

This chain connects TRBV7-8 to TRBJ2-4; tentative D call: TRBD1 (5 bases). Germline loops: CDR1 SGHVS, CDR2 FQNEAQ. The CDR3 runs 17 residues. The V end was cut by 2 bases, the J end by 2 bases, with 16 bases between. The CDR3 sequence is CASSLPPREDPKNIQYF. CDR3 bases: TGTGCCAGCAGCTTACCTCCCAGGGAAGATCCCAAAAACATTCAGTACTTC.

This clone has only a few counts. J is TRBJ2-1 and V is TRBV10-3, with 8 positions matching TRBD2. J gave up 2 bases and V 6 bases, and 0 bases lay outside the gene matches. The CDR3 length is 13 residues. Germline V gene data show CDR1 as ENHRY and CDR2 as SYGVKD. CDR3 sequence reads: CAIRGLAYNEQFF. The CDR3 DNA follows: TGTGCCATCAGGGGACTAGCCTACAATGAGCAGTTCTTC.

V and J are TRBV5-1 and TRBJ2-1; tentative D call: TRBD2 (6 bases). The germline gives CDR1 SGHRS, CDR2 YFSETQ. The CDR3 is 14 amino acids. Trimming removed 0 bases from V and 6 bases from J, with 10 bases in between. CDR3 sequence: CASSLGDWSNEQFF. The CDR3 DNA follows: TGCGCCAGCAGCTTGGGGGACTGGTCCAATGAGCAGTTCTTC.

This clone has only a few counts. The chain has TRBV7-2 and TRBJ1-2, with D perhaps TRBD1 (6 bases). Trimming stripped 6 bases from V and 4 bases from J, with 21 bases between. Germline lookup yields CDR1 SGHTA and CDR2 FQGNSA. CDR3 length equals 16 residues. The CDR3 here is CASSRIGAGEGYGYTF. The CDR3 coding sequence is TGTGCCAGCAGTCGAATAGGGGCAGGGGAGGGCTATGGCTACACCTTC.

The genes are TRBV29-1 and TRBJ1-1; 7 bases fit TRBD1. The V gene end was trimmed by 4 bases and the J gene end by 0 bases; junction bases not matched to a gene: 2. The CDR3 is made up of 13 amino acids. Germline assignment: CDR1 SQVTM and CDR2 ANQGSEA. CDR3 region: CSVAGQMNTEAFF. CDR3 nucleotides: TGCAGCGTTGCGGGACAGATGAACACTGAAGCTTTCTTT.

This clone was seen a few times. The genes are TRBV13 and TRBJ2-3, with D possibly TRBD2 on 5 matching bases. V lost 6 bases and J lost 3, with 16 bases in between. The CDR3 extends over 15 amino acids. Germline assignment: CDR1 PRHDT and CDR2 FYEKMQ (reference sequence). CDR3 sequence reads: CASRSQLLGTDTQYF. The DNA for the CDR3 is TGTGCCAGCAGAAGTCAGCTACTAGGGACAGATACGCAGTATTTT.

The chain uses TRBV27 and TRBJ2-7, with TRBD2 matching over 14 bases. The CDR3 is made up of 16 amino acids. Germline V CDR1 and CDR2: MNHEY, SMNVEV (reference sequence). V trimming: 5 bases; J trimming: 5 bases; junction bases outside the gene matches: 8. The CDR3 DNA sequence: TGTGCCAGCAGTCAGATGACTAGCGGGAGGGCCCACGAGCAGTACTTC. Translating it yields CASSQMTSGRAHEQYF.

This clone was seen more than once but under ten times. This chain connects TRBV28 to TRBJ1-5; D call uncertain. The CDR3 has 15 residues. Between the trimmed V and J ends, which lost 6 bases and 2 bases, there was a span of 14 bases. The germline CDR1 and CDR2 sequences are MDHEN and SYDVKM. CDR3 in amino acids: CASSLPGSGNQPQHF. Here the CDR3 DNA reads TGTGCCAGCAGCCTCCCCGGGAGCGGCAATCAGCCCCAGCATTTT.

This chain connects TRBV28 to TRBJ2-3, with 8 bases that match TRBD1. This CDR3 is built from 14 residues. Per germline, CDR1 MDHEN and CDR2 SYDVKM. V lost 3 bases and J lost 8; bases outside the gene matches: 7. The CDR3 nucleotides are TGTGCCAGCAGTTTGTCCAGGGGGCTGGTTACGCAGTATTTT. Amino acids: CASSLSRGLVTQYF.

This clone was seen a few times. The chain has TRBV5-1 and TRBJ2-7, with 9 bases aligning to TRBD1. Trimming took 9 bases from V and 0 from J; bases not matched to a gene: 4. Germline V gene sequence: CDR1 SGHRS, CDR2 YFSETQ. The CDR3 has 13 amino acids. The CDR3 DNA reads TGCGCCACCGGGACAGGGCACTCCTACGAGCAGTACTTC. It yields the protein CATGTGHSYEQYF.

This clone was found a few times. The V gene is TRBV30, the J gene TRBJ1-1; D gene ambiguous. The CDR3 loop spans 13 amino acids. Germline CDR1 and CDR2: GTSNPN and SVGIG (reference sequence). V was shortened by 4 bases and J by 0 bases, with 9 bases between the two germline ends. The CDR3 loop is CAWKGRLNTEAFF. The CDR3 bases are TGTGCCTGGAAAGGCAGGTTGAACACTGAAGCTTTCTTT.

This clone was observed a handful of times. The CDR3 DNA is TGTGCCAGCAGCGGCTCACAGGGGCAAGGGACTGAAGCTTTCTTT. Encoded protein: CASSGSQGQGTEAFF. The rearrangement uses TRBV5-4 and TRBJ1-1, with TRBD1 identical over 7 bases. There are 15 residues in the CDR3. Germline assignment: CDR1 SGHNT and CDR2 YYREEE (reference sequence). Trimming at V came to 4 bases and at J to 5 bases, leaving 11 bases not matched to a gene.

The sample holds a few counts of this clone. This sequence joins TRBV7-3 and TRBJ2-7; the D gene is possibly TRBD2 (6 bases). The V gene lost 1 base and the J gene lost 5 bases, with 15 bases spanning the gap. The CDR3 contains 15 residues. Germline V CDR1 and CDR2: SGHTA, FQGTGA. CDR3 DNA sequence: TGTGCCAGCAGCTTAAGTGAAGGCGGGATCCACGAGCAGTACTTC. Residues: CASSLSEGGIHEQYF.

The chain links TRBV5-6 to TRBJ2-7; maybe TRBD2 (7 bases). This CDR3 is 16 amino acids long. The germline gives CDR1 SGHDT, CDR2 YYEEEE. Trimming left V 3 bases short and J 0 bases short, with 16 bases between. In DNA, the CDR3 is TGTGCCAGCAGCTGGGGGGGCCGACTAGGCTCCTACGAGCAGTACTTC. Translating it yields CASSWGGRLGSYEQYF.

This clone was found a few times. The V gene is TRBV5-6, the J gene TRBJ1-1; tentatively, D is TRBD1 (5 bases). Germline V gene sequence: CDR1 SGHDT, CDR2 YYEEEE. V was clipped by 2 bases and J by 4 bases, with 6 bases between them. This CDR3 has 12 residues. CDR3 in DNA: TGTGCCAGCAGCTTAGGGGTCACTGAAGCTTTCTTT. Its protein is CASSLGVTEAFF.

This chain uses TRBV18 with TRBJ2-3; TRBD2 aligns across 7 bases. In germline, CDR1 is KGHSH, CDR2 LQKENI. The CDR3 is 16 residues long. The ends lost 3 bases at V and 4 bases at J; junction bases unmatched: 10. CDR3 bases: TGTGCCAGCTCACCCTACGGACTAGGCGACGCAGATACGCAGTATTTT. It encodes CASSPYGLGDADTQYF.

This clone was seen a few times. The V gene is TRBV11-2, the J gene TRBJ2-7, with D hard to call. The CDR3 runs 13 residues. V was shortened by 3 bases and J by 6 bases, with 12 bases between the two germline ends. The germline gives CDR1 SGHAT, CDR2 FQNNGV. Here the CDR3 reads CASSLPIQSEQYF. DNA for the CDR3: TGTGCCAGCAGCTTGCCAATACAAAGCGAGCAGTACTTC.

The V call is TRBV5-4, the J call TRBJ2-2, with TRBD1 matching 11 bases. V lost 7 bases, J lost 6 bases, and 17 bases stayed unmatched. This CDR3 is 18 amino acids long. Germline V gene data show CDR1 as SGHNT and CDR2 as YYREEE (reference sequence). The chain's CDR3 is CASASPPTGTGGPGELFF. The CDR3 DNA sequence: TGTGCCAGCGCCTCGCCCCCAACCGGGACAGGGGGACCCGGGGAGCTGTTTTTT.

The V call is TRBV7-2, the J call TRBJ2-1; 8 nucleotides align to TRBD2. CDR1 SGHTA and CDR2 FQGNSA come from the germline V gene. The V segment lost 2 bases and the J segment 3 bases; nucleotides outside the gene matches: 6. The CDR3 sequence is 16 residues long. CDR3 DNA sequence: TGTGCCAGCAGCTTAATGGTAGCGGGGCACTACAATGAGCAGTTCTTC. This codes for CASSLMVAGHYNEQFF.

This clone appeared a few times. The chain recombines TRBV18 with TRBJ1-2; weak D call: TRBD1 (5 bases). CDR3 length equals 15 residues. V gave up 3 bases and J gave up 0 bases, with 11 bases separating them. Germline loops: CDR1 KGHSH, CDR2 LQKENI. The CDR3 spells CASSPRGEANYGYTF. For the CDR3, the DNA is TGTGCCAGCTCACCCCGGGGGGAAGCTAACTATGGCTACACCTTC. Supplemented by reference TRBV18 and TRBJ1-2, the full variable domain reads NAGVMQNPRHLVRRRGQEARLRCSPMKGHSHVYWYRQLPEEGLKFMVYLQKENIIDESGMPKERFSAEFPKEGPSILRIQQVVRGDSAAYFCASSPRGEANYGYTFGSGTRLTVV.

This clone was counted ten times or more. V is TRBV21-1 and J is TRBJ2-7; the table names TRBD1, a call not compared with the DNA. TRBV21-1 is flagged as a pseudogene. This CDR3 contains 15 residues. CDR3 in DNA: TGTGCCAGCAGCAAAGACCCAGGGCGGAACTACGAGCAGTACTTC. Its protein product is CASSKDPGRNYEQYF.

The chain's CDR3 is CASSPPYGYTF. In DNA, the CDR3 is TGTGCCAGCAGCCCCCCATATGGCTACACCTTC. J is TRBJ1-2 and V is TRBV21-1; the table's TRBD1 call for D was not verified on the DNA. TRBV21-1 represents a pseudogene. This CDR3 has 11 amino acids.

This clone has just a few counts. In nucleotides, the CDR3 is TGTGCCAGCAGTTACCAGGGGGCTGGGGCCAACGTCCTGACTTTC. Amino acids: CASSYQGAGANVLTF. This chain uses TRBV27 with TRBJ2-6, with 7 bases aligning to TRBD1. The CDR3 is 15 residues long. Germline lookup yields CDR1 MNHEY and CDR2 SMNVEV (reference sequence). Losses at the gene ends were 4 bases for V and 2 bases for J; bases not matched to a gene: 2.

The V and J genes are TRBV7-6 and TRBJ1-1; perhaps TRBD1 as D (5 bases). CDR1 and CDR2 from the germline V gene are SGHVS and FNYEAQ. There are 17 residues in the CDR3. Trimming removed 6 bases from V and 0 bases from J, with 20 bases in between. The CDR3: CASSQGPGRGLNTEAFF. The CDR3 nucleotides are TGTGCCAGCAGTCAGGGACCCGGGAGGGGTTTGAACACTGAAGCTTTCTTT.